These 5 T cell receptor beta chains were sequenced from one sample in a study of T cell repertoires in cytomegalovirus infection. These TCRs' antigens remain unknown. MiXCR, applied by TCRdb to the reads, yields one record per CDR3 protein. The sample has about 700,000 distinct CDR3 sequences, around a third seen once. Sequencing was performed on cultured PBMCs, taken from culture after CMV antigen stimulation. These TCRs come from a human donor in good health (CMV status not recorded). Some clones in this sample may be carry-over from other donors' samples.

The count of this clonotype is one. This chain connects TRBV28 to TRBJ2-7; the D is unclear. The CDR3 consists of 14 residues. Germline assignment: CDR1 MDHEN and CDR2 SYDVKM. Trimming pared 2 bases from V and 0 bases from J, leaving 8 bases between. CDR3 bases: TGTGCCAGCAGTTTAACGCAGGCCTCCTACGAGCAGTACTTC. This sequence encodes CASSLTQASYEQYF.

The chain employs TRBV4-1 and TRBJ2-3, with 11 nucleotides matching TRBD1. The CDR3 has 20 amino acids. Per the germline V gene, CDR1 is MGHRA and CDR2 is YSYEKL. The junction had 17 bases not matched to a gene; V was cut back by 1 base and J by 5 bases. The CDR3 sequence: CASSQGVLARTGGKGDTQYF. DNA of the CDR3: TGCGCCAGCAGCCAAGGGGTCCTCGCCCGGACAGGGGGCAAAGGAGATACGCAGTATTTT.

This clonotype was detected only a few times. The chain recombines TRBV28 with TRBJ2-3; TRBD1 agrees at 7 bases. The CDR3 is 14 residues long. Trimming took 5 bases from V and 4 from J; bases not matched to a gene: 6. Germline V lookup: CDR1 MDHEN, CDR2 SYDVKM. CDR3 region: CASSPGTASDTQYF. The CDR3 DNA is TGTGCCAGCAGTCCGGGGACAGCCTCAGATACGCAGTATTTT.

Points on this clonotype: A much more abundant neighbour one base away suggests this may be a read error. This chain joins TRBV7-3 and TRBJ1-1; perhaps TRBD1 as D (5 bases). The V end lost 8 bases, the J end lost 0 bases, and 31 bases lay between the germline ends. This CDR3 region has 20 residues. Germline values: CDR1 SGHTA, CDR2 FQGTGA. CDR3 DNA sequence: TGTGCCAGCTCTGAAAATCTTGGGCGGGGGTATGGCATCGTGAACACTGAAGCTTTCTTT. Protein product: CASSENLGRGYGIVNTEAFF.

This clonotype was observed a few times. V is TRBV6-1 and J is TRBJ2-4, with D possibly being TRBD2 (5 bases). V was pared by 4 bases and J by 6 bases, with 13 bases between. The CDR3 has 14 amino acids. The germline gives CDR1 MNHNS, CDR2 SASEGT. DNA for the CDR3: TGTGCCAGCAGTGCAGTGAGAGCGGTAAACATTCAGTACTTC. This translates into CASSAVRAVNIQYF.